This T cell receptor beta chain was recovered during a study of T cell responses to AZD1222 COVID-19 vaccine. TCRdb's copy holds only in-frame clones and misses some; the assay was immunoSEQ multiplex PCR. The sample holds around 190,000 clones, roughly 92% seen once. The germline CDR1 and CDR2 sequences are LNHDA and SQIVND (reference sequence). The length of the CDR3 is 16 residues. After removal of 7 bases from V and 2 bases from J, the junction contained 11 bases not matched to a gene. This sample comprised peripheral blood, obtained on day 0 of AZD1222 vaccination. This chain connects TRBV19 to TRBJ1-5, with 7 bases matching TRBD1. This sequence originates from an adult in good health. DNA for the CDR3: TGTGCCAGTACCTCCCTGACAGGGAGGCGCAATCAGCCCCAGCATTTT. It specifies CASTSLTGRRNQPQHF.